This paragraph covers one T cell receptor (beta chain) sequence. This sample is drawn from a study of T cell changes during pregnancy in multiple sclerosis. Assay: immunoSEQ multiplex PCR; the TCRdb copy retains only in-frame clones and omits some. The table includes under 90,000 clones, around 90% detected once. With 1 base removed from V and 8 bases from J, the gap between germline ends came to 14 bases. The CDR3 is 14 residues long. Germline V gene sequence: CDR1 LGHNT, CDR2 FRNRAP. The TCR originated in a female donor in good health, enrolled as a control in a pregnancy study. This sample comprised peripheral blood, obtained after pregnancy. The V and J genes are TRBV12-5 and TRBJ1-2; a weak D match, TRBD1 (6 bases). The CDR3 DNA follows: TGTGCTAGTGGTTTGGGCCTCAGGGGAGAGGGCTACACCTTC. Its translation is CASGLGLRGEGYTF.